The 18 T cell receptor beta chains below come from one sample, sequenced in a study of blood T cell repertoires in COVID-19. Clones were sequenced by immunoSEQ multiplex PCR, and TCRdb holds only the in-frame ones, with some missing. The top ten clones hold around 7.8% of a sample with about 320,000 clones, 85% of them seen once. The sample taken for sequencing was peripheral blood. The receptors derive from a human donor in a cohort sampled during active COVID-19.

This chain uses TRBV29-1 with TRBJ1-4, with 9 bases identical to TRBD1. This CDR3 contains 14 residues. Germline V gives CDR1 SQVTM, CDR2 ANQGSEA. The trim removed 7 bases at V and 3 bases at J, leaving 6 bases unmatched. The chain's CDR3 is CSAWGQGANEKLFF. The CDR3 DNA is TGCAGCGCTTGGGGACAGGGTGCTAATGAAAAACTGTTTTTT. Together with reference TRBV29-1 and TRBJ1-4, the CDR3 gives the full variable domain: SAVISQKPSRDICQRGTSLTIQCQVDSQVTMMFWYRQQPGQSLTLIATANQGSEATYESGFVIDKFPISRPNLTFSTLTVSNMSPEDSSIYLCSAWGQGANEKLFFGSGTQLSVL.

The CDR3 coding sequence is TGTGCCTGGACCCGCGGAGACACTGAAGCTTTCTTT. Translating it yields CAWTRGDTEAFF. This chain uses TRBV30 with TRBJ1-1; D is uncertain. Germline V gene data show CDR1 as GTSNPN and CDR2 as SVGIG (reference sequence). The CDR3 runs to 12 residues. V dropped 4 bases and J dropped 3 bases, with 9 bases sitting between them.

This rearrangement joins TRBV5-1 to TRBJ2-1, with a possible D match to TRBD2 (5 bases). V lost 1 base to trimming and J lost 6 bases, with 20 bases between them. Germline V gives CDR1 SGHRS, CDR2 YFSETQ. The CDR3 covers 17 residues. The CDR3 DNA reads as TGCGCCAGCAGCTTGACCCGGACTGTTAAGGAGGTCAATGAGCAGTTCTTC. Protein sequence: CASSLTRTVKEVNEQFF.

This clone was seen a few times. J is TRBJ2-1 and V is TRBV5-1; 9 bases fit TRBD2. CDR3 length: 15 amino acids. Germline V gene data show CDR1 as SGHRS and CDR2 as YFSETQ. V was clipped by 0 bases and J by 3 bases; unmatched bases: 1. The CDR3, as DNA: TGCGCCAGCAGCTTGGGGACTAGCGACTACAATGAGCAGTTCTTC. It translates to CASSLGTSDYNEQFF.

J is TRBJ1-3 and V is TRBV5-1; 7 nucleotides match TRBD1. Looked up from germline, CDR1 is SGHRS and CDR2 is YFSETQ. The V segment lost 4 bases and the J segment 4 bases; nucleotides outside the gene matches: 8. This CDR3 spans 15 amino acids. CDR3 amino acids: CASSGQTGVGNTIYF. As DNA, the CDR3 is TGCGCCAGCAGCGGACAAACAGGGGTAGGAAACACCATATATTTT.

The sample holds one count of this clone. The chain joins TRBV15 to TRBJ1-2, with 8 bases that match TRBD1. CDR1 is LNHNV, CDR2 YYDKDF, per germline (reference sequence). The trim removed 2 bases at V and 8 bases at J, leaving 4 bases unmatched. This CDR3 is 13 amino acids long. DNA of the CDR3: TGTGCCACCAGCAGACAGGGGGCGGAAGGCTACACCTTC. It translates to CATSRQGAEGYTF.

The chain has TRBV6-5 and TRBJ2-5; D remains unclear. This CDR3 comprises 16 residues. Trimming stripped 0 bases from V and 5 bases from J, with 16 bases between. The germline CDR1 and CDR2 sequences are MNHEY and SVGAGI. CDR3 in amino acids: CASSYSKAALGETQYF. The CDR3 DNA reads TGTGCCAGCAGTTACTCGAAGGCAGCCCTCGGGGAGACCCAGTACTTC.

The chain carries TRBV10-1 and TRBJ2-2; TRBD1 agrees at 10 bases. J was trimmed by 6 bases and V by 6 bases; bases with no gene match: 4. Germline V gene data show CDR1 as WNHNN and CDR2 as SYGVQD (reference sequence). There are 14 residues in the CDR3. The CDR3 here is CASRPGTGAGELFF. The CDR3 DNA follows: TGCGCCAGCAGACCGGGGACAGGGGCCGGGGAGCTGTTTTTT.

The chain combines TRBV10-3 with TRBJ2-7; D gene uncertain. The V end lost 2 bases, the J end lost 2 bases, and 7 bases lay between the germline ends. The CDR3 length is 13 residues. From germline, CDR1 is ENHRY and CDR2 SYGVKD. The CDR3 coding sequence is TGTGCCATCAGTGAGATCGCTACCTACGAGCAGTACTTC. Translated: CAISEIATYEQYF.

The chain joins TRBV6-1 to TRBJ1-5, with TRBD1 identical over 9 bases. The V gene end was trimmed by 3 bases and the J gene end by 4 bases; junction bases not matched to a gene: 4. This CDR3 comprises 15 residues. The germline gives CDR1 MNHNS, CDR2 SASEGT. CDR3 bases: TGTGCCAGCAGTGATGAGACAGGGGGGAATCAGCCCCAGCATTTT. It specifies CASSDETGGNQPQHF.

The gene calls are TRBV9 and TRBJ2-5; the match to TRBD2 covers 9 bases. Losses at the gene ends were 6 bases for V and 4 bases for J; bases not matched to a gene: 10. In germline, CDR1 is SGDLS, CDR2 YYNGEE. The CDR3 runs to 15 residues. The CDR3 is CASTGLAGFGETQYF. The DNA for the CDR3 is TGTGCCAGCACGGGGCTAGCGGGGTTTGGAGAGACCCAGTACTTC.

The chain employs TRBV19 and TRBJ2-7; possible D gene TRBD1, 6 bases. Germline V gives CDR1 LNHDA, CDR2 SQIVND (reference sequence). This CDR3 has 15 residues. V lost 1 base, J lost 1 base, and 11 bases lay in between. The CDR3 region is CASSIAGQLSYEQYF. In DNA form, the CDR3 reads TGTGCCAGTAGTATAGCGGGACAACTGTCCTACGAGCAGTACTTC.

The chain combines TRBV27 with TRBJ1-1, with D tentatively TRBD1 (6 bases). This CDR3 is built from 16 residues. CDR1 is MNHEY and CDR2 is SMNVEV in the germline V gene (reference sequence). Trimming shortened V by 2 bases and J by 5 bases, and 18 bases separated the two germline ends. CDR3 sequence: CASSLRQATGRTEAFF. The CDR3, as DNA: TGTGCCAGCAGTTTACGACAGGCTACCGGTCGGACTGAAGCTTTCTTT.

The rearrangement uses TRBV5-8 and TRBJ1-2, with D possibly TRBD1 on 6 matching bases. The CDR3 is made up of 13 amino acids. The ends were cut back, 0 bases at V and 8 bases at J, with 11 bases in the middle. Germline V gene lookup returns CDR1 SGHTS and CDR2 YDEGEE. CDR3 sequence reads: CASSLGRGTGYTF. CDR3 sequence (DNA): TGTGCCAGCAGCTTGGGCAGGGGAACCGGCTACACCTTC.

V and J are TRBV18 and TRBJ2-3, with D maybe TRBD2 (5 bases). CDR3 length: 15 amino acids. Germline values: CDR1 KGHSH, CDR2 LQKENI. V lost 4 bases and J 5 bases, leaving 16 bases between the germline ends. The CDR3 coding sequence is TGTGCCAGCTCACTCCTCAAACTAGGTCTAGATACGCAGTATTTT. It specifies CASSLLKLGLDTQYF.

Details on this clone: The same CDR3 arises from other DNA sequences in this sample as well. The chain employs TRBV9 and TRBJ1-5, with D unresolved. The CDR3 is made up of 14 amino acids. Trimming cost V 0 bases and J 1 base, with 5 bases left between them. Germline lookup yields CDR1 SGDLS and CDR2 YYNGEE. The CDR3 loop reads CASSVGGSNQPQHF. The CDR3 region has the DNA TGTGCCAGCAGCGTAGGAGGGAGCAATCAGCCCCAGCATTTT.

The chain links TRBV9 to TRBJ1-2, with D perhaps matching TRBD1 (5 bases). V lost 0 bases to trimming and J lost 8 bases, with 11 bases between them. The V gene's germline CDR1 is SGDLS and CDR2 YYNGEE. The CDR3 is 13 amino acids. CDR3 protein: CASSVGGGDGYTF. Here the CDR3 DNA reads TGTGCCAGCAGCGTAGGAGGAGGGGACGGCTACACCTTC. The variable domain in full, completed from reference TRBV9 and TRBJ1-2, reads DSGVTQTPKHLITATGQRVTLRCSPRSGDLSVYWYQQSLDQGLQFLIQYYNGEERAKGNILERFSAQQFPDLHSELNLSSLELGDSALYFCASSVGGGDGYTFGSGTRLTVV.

CDR3 nucleotides: TGTGCCAGCAGTGAGTGGCGGGGGGCGGGTGAGCAGTTCTTC. It is translated as CASSEWRGAGEQFF. V gene TRBV2 combines with J gene TRBJ2-1, with TRBD2 matching over 8 bases. Germline V gene lookup returns CDR1 SNHLY and CDR2 FYNNEI. The CDR3 has 14 amino acids. The V gene end was trimmed by 3 bases and the J gene end by 9 bases; junction bases not matched to a gene: 7.